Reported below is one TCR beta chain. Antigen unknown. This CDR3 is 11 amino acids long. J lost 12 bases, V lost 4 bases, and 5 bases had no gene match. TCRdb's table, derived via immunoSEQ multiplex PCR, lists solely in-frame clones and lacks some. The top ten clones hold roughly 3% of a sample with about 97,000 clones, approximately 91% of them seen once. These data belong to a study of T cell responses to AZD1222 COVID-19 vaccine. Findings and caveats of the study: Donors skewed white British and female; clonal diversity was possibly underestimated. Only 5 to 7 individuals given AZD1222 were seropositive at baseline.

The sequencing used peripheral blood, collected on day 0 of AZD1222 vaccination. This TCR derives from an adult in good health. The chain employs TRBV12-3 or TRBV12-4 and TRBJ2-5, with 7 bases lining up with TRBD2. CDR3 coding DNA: TGTGCCAGCAGTTCGGGACTACCAAAGTACTTC. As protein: CASSSGLPKYF.